What follows is one T cell receptor beta chain and its context. The antigen remains undetermined. The sample is drawn from a study of long-term antiretroviral therapy in people with HIV. The libraries were made with immunoSEQ v3.0 at survey level. The target of sequencing was roughly 35,000-50,000 T-cell genomes per sample. Some clones are missing from TCRdb's copy, which holds only in-frame ones; the method was immunoSEQ multiplex PCR. The sample has about 48,000 clones, about 88% seen once. The CDR3 is 18 amino acids. Germline CDR1 SGHKS, CDR2 YYEKEE (reference sequence). V trimming: 5 bases; J trimming: 6 bases; junction bases outside the gene matches: 22. Study-wide points: Information pertaining to ART adherence, viral resistance or therapeutic modifications was not obtained.

The genes are TRBV5-5 and TRBJ2-7, with 8 nucleotides matching TRBD2. This TCR came from a woman aged 18-29 years with HIV. Sequencing was performed on unsorted PBMCs, taken 0.8 years after starting antiretroviral therapy. Here the CDR3 DNA reads TGTGCCAGCAGTCAAGGACTAGCTCAAACCCCTCCTCGTGGCGAGCAGTACTTC. Its protein is CASSQGLAQTPPRGEQYF.